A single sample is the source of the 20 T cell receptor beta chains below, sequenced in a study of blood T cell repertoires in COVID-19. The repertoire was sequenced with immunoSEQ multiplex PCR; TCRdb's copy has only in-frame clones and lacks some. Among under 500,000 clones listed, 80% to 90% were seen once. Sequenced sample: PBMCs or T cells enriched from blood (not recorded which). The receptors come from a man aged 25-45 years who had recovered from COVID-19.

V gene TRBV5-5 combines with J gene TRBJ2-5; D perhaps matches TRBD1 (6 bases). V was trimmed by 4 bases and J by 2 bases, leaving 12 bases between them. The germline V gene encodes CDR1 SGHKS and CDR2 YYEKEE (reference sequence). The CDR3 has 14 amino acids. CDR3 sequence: CASSLQGPQETQYF. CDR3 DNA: TGTGCCAGCAGCCTCCAGGGGCCACAAGAGACCCAGTACTTC.

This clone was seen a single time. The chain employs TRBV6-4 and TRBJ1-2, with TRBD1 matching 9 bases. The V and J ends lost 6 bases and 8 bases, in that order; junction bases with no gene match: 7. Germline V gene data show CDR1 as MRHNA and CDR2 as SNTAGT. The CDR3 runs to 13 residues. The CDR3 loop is CASRQTGGFGYTF. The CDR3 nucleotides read TGTGCCAGCAGACAAACAGGGGGCTTCGGCTACACCTTC.

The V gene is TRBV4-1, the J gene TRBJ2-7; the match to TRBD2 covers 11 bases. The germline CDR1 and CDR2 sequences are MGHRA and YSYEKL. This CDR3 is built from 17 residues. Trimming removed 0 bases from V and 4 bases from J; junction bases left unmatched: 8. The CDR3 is CASSQDLLAGGRYEQYF. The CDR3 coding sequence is TGCGCCAGCAGCCAAGATCTTCTAGCGGGAGGTCGGTACGAGCAGTACTTC.

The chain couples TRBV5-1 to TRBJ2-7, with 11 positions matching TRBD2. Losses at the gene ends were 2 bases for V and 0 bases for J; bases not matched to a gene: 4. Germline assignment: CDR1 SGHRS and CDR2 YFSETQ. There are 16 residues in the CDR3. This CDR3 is CASSFGTSGNSYEQYF. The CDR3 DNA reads TGCGCCAGCAGCTTTGGGACTAGCGGTAACTCCTACGAGCAGTACTTC.

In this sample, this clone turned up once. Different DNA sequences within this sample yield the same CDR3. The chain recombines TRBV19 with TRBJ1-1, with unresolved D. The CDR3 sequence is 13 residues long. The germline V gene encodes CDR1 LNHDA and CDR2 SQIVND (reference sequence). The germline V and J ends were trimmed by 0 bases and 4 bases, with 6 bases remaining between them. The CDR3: CASSIDRVTEAFF. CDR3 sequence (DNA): TGTGCCAGTAGTATAGATCGGGTCACTGAAGCTTTCTTT.

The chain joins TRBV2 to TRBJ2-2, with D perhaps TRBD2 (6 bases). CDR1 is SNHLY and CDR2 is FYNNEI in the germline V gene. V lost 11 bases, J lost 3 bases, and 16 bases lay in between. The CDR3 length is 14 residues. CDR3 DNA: TGTGCCGTTGACCCCGGGACTTACACCGGGGAGCTGTTTTTT. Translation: CAVDPGTYTGELFF.

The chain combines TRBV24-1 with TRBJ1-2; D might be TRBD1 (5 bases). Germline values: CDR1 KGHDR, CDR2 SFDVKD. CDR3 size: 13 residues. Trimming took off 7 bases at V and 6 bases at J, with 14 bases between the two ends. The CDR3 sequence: CATSHTGLDGYTF. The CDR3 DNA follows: TGTGCCACCAGCCATACAGGTCTTGATGGCTACACCTTC.

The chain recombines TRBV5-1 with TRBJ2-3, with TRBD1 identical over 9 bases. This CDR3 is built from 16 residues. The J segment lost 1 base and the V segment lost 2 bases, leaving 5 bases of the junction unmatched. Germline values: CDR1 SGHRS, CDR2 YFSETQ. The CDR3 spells CASSFRQGVGTDTQYF. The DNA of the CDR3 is TGCGCCAGCAGCTTTAGACAGGGGGTCGGCACAGATACGCAGTATTTT. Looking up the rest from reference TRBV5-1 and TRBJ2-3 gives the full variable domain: KAGVTQTPRYLIKTRGQQVTLSCSPISGHRSVSWYQQTPGQGLQFLFEYFSETQRNKGNFPGRFSGRQFSNSRSEMNVSTLELGDSALYLCASSFRQGVGTDTQYFGPGTRLTVL.

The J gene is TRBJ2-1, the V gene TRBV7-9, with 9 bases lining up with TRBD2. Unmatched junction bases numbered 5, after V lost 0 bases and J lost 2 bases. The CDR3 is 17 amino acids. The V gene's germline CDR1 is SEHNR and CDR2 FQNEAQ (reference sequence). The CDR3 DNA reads TGTGCCAGCAGCTTAGCGCGGGCTAGCGGGGCCTACAATGAGCAGTTCTTC. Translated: CASSLARASGAYNEQFF.

DNA for the CDR3: TGTGCCAGCAGCAGGACAGGGAACACTGAAGCTTTCTTT. Its protein product is CASSRTGNTEAFF. V gene TRBV21-1 combines with J gene TRBJ1-1; the table's TRBD1 call for D was not verified on the DNA. TRBV21-1 is shown as a pseudogene. The CDR3 sequence is 13 residues long.

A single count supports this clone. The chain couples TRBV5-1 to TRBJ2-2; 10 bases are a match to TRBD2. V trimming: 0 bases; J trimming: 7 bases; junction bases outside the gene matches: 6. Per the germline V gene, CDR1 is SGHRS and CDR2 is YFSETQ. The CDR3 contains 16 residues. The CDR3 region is CASSLAGTSVIGELFF. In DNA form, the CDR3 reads TGCGCCAGCAGCTTGGCCGGGACTAGCGTAATCGGGGAGCTGTTTTTT.

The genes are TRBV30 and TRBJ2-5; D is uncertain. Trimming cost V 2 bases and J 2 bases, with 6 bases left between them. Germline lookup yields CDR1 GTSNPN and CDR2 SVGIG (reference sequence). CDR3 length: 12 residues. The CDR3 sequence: CAWSTSQETQYF. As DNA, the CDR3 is TGTGCCTGGAGTACCAGTCAAGAGACCCAGTACTTC.

The CDR3 loop reads CASRTGTGGLEKLFF. CDR3 DNA sequence: TGTGCCAGTAGGACTGGGACAGGGGGTTTGGAAAAACTGTTTTTT. This rearrangement joins TRBV19 to TRBJ1-4, with TRBD1 identical over 11 bases. This CDR3 is built from 15 residues. Germline V CDR1 and CDR2: LNHDA, SQIVND (reference sequence). V lost 6 bases, J lost 8 bases, and 8 bases stayed unmatched.

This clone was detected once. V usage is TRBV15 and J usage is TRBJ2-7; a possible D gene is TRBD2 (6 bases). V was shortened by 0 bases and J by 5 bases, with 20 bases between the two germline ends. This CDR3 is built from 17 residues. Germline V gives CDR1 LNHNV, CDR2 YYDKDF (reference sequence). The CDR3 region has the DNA TGTGCCACCAGCAGAGACCTAGGGATGGGGGGACGGAACGAGCAGTACTTC. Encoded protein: CATSRDLGMGGRNEQYF.

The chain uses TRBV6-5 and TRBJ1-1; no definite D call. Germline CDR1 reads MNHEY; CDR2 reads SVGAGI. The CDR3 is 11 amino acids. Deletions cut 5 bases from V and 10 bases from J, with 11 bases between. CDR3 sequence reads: CASSLGLVAFF. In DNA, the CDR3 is TGTGCCAGCAGTCTAGGACTTGTAGCTTTCTTT.

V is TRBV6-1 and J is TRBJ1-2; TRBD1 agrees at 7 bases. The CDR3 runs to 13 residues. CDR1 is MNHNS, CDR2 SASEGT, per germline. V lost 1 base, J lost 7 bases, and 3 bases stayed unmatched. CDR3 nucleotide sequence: TGTGCCAGCAGTGAAGAGGGGGCAGGTGGCTACACCTTC. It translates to CASSEEGAGGYTF.

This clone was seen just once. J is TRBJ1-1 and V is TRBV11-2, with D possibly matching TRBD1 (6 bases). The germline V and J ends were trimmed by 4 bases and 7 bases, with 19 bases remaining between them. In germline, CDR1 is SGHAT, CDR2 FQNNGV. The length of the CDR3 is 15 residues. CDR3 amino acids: CASSSTLQGRIEAFF. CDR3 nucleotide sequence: TGTGCCAGCAGCTCCACCCTACAGGGTAGGATTGAAGCTTTCTTT. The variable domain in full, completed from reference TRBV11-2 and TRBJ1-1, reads EAGVAQSPRYKIIEKRQSVAFWCNPISGHATLYWYQQILGQGPKLLIQFQNNGVVDDSQLPKDRFSAERLKGVDSTLKIQPAKLEDSAVYLCASSSTLQGRIEAFFGQGTRLTVV.

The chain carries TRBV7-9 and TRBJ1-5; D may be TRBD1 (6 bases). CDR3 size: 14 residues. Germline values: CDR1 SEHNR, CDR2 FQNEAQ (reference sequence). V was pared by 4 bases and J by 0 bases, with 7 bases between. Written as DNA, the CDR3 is TGTGCCAGCAGCTCCAGGGGTAGCAATCAGCCCCAGCATTTT. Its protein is CASSSRGSNQPQHF.

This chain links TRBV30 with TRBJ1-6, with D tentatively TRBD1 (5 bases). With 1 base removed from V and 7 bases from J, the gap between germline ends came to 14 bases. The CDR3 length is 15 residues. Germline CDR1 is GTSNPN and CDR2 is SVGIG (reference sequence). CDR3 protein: CAWSAPGQLNSPLHF. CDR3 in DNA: TGTGCCTGGAGTGCCCCTGGACAACTCAATTCACCCCTCCACTTT.

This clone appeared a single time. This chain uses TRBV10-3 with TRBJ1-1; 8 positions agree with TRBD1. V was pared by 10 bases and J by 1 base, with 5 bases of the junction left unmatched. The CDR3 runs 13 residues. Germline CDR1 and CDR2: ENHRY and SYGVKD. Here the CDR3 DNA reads TGTGCCACCATGACAGGGGAGAACACTGAAGCTTTCTTT. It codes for CATMTGENTEAFF.